Here is one TCR beta chain with its context. What this receptor recognizes is not known. An end of the junction differs from the germline gene, which may be a read error. The data belong to a study of tumor-infiltrating T cells and Merkel cell polyomavirus (dated by TCRdb to 2016 to 2017). About the study as a whole: In Merkel cell carcinoma patients, the study investigated CD8+ T cells specific for the Merkel cell polyomavirus KLL epitope. Of all the tumor samples in the study, one was a frozen nodal tumor digest and another was a flash-frozen core biopsy of a metastasis. TRB sequencing was performed on KLL-tetramer-sorted cells from blood or tumor-infiltrating lymphocytes in 15 or so samples, as well as on eleven to twelve matched whole-tumor samples. The therapies patients received were varied and non-standardized, including chemotherapy, radiation and immunotherapies. Most whole-tumor samples were approximately 24-micron curls cut from formalin-fixed, paraffin-embedded tissue blocks. Disease stage at presentation varied among the patients, and patient follow-up lasted a median of approximately 2.5 years, ranging from roughly 1.1 to 6.0 years.

Library preparation used the immunoSEQ multiplex PCR assay. Adaptive Biotechnologies (Seattle, WA) carried out the genomic DNA extraction, TRB sequencing and normalization. The paper's data handling went like this. Clonality was computed as one minus Shannon entropy of productive TRB sequences normalized by log2 of unique productive sequences. KLL-specific clonotypes in tumors were found by matching TCRbeta CDR3 amino acid sequences to the sequences from the tetramer-sorted sample of each patient. TCRdb obtained this table from immuneACCESS and retained in-frame rearrangements with V and J assigned. These tables miss some clones; where compared with another copy, unresolved V genes account for less than half of the shortfall, and the remainder is unexplained. That table supplies the V and J calls and clone size; D and trimming were determined from the DNA. The sample yields under 30,000 clones; around 90% were counted once. Of the sample, around 2.7% falls within the top ten clones.

From its cysteine to its phenylalanine, the CDR3 spans 15 amino acids. Only the CDR3 part of the read is kept: 45 bases, read in frame from the first base. Based on the germline V gene (reference sequence), the CDR1 and CDR2 sequences are SSHAT and FNYEAQ. Robust positive staining for Merkel cell polyomavirus Large T antigen was observed by immunohistochemistry in the tumors of all patients. The study included about a dozen Merkel cell carcinoma patients whose blood and/or cultured TIL contained robust KLL-tetramer+ populations exceeding 0.04% of CD8+ T cells. Every patient was Caucasian, and patient ages ranged from about 50 to 85 years, with a median of roughly 60 years. Lymph node tumors were analyzed for patients with unknown primaries who presented with nodal disease, or when there was not enough primary tissue. What the work shows at the level of the full study, not this receptor alone: The study examined just one viral epitope, so T cells targeting other Merkel cell polyomavirus epitopes were not captured. The small sample size of the study (n of about 13 patients) is recognized as a limitation. Significantly improved MCC-specific survival was associated with a higher intratumoral fraction of KLL-specific T cells (about 1.9-18% versus about 0-0.14%). A greater number of unique KLL-specific clonotypes in tumors (about 5-120 vs 0-3) was associated with a significant advantage in MCC-specific survival (P = 0.0051). KLL-specific TRB repertoires were diverse and largely private, with only one public clonotype among around 430 unique sequences, shared by two patients.

This TCR came from a man aged 50 or older with Merkel cell carcinoma. The sequence links TRBV7-7 to TRBJ2-5; 11 nucleotides in the junction match TRBD2. The sequencing sample was made of lymph node tissue. The CDR3 region: CASSPGTSGQETQYF. The sequenced DNA: TGTGCTAGCAGCCCTGGGACTAGCGGACAAGAGACCCAGTACTTC.